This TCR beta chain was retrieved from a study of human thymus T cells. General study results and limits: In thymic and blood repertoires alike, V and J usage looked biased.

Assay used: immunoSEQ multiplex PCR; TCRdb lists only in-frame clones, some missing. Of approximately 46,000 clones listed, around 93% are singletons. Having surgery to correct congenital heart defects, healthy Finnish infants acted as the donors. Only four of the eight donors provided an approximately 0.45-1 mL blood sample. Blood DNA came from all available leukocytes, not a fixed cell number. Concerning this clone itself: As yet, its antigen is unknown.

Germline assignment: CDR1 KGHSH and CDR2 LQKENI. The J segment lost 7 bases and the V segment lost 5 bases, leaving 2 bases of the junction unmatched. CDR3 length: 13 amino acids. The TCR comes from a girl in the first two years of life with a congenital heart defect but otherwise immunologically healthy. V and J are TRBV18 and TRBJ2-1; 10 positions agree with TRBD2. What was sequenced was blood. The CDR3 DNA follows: TGTGCCAGCTCATCGACTAGCGGGAATGAGCAGTTCTTC. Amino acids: CASSSTSGNEQFF.